A single T cell receptor (beta chain) is shown here with its context. Original handling: Using reference gene primer amplification, nucleated cell counts were estimated. Using immunoSEQ multiplex PCR, the repertoire was profiled, and TCRdb retains in-frame clones only, with some absent. That table gives V, J and clone size, and the DNA gave D and trimming. The data contain about 270,000 clones, 80% to 85% of them seen just once; the ten biggest clones take up over 2.5%. The length of the CDR3 is 16 residues. The V gene's germline CDR1 is SGHKS and CDR2 YYEKEE (reference sequence). Trimming pared 0 bases from V and 1 base from J, leaving 11 bases between. This record comes from a study of blood T cell repertoires in COVID-19. About the study: Some COVID-19 samples were acute and others convalescent; all came from the United States, Italy and Spain. PBMCs, B-cell-depleted T cells, or T cells were the source of the cDNA or gDNA that made up the material.

This TCR was sampled from a woman in her sixties or seventies with active or convalescent COVID-19. J is TRBJ2-1 and V is TRBV5-5; possibly TRBD2 for D (6 bases). The specimen was peripheral blood. The CDR3, as DNA: TGTGCCAGCAGCTTGGGGGCGGGGCTGTCCTACAATGAGCAGTTCTTC. Protein product: CASSLGAGLSYNEQFF.